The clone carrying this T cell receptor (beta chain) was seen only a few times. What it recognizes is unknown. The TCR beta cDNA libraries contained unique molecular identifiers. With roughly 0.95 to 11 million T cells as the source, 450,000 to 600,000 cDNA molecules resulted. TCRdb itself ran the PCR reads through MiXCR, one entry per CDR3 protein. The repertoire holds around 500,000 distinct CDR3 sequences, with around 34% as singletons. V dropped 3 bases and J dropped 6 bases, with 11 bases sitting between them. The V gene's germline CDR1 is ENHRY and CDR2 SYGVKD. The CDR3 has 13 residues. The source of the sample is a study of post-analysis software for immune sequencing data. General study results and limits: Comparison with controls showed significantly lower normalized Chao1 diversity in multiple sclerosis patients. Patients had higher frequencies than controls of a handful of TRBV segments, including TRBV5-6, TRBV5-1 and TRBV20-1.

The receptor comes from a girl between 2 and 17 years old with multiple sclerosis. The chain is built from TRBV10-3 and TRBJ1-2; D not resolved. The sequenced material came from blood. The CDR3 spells CAISDYRANGYTF. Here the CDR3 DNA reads TGTGCCATCAGTGATTACCGGGCCAATGGCTACACCTTC.